This T cell receptor (beta chain) comes out of a study of shared clonotypes between healthy human individuals. This clone has only one observation. Its antigen is still unknown. Every subset's genomic DNA went evenly onto several immunoSEQ plates. Assay used: immunoSEQ multiplex PCR; TCRdb lists only in-frame clones, some missing. The data show 1.4 million to 1.5 million clones, 96% seen once. Study-wide findings and caveats: Clonotype sharing across a few donors was observed for around 5% of naive CD4 clonotypes.

Germline CDR1 SNHLY, CDR2 FYNNEI. Trimming left V 8 bases short and J 0 bases short, with 8 bases between. This CDR3 region has 13 residues. The clonotype was recovered from a man aged 25 to 40 in good health. The specimen sequenced was naive CD4+ T cells sorted from blood. Described subset: CD45RA+ positively selected. This sequence joins TRBV2 and TRBJ1-3; D is unclear. CDR3 sequence: CASGGNSGNTIYF. In DNA form, the CDR3 reads TGTGCCAGCGGCGGTAACTCTGGAAACACCATATATTTT. Drawing the rest from reference TRBV2 and TRBJ1-3, the complete variable domain is EPEVTQTPSHQVTQMGQEVILRCVPISNHLYFYWYRQILGQKVEFLVSFYNNEISEKSEIFDDQFSVERPDGSNFTLKIRSTKLEDSAMYFCASGGNSGNTIYFGEGSWLTVV.